This T cell receptor (beta chain) emerged from a study of early stage breast cancer tumors. Overall study context: Eight ER+/PR+/HER2- tumors were invasive ductal; a few were invasive lobular. Study outcomes and limitations: Comparing each tissue with blood distinguished tumor from normal in most of the 16 patients. Tumors had about 2.5-fold higher T cell density and higher clonality than adjacent normal breast tissue.

As regards this clone: Its antigen is undetermined.

TCRdb keeps only in-frame clones here, not all; method: immunoSEQ multiplex PCR. The sample has 25,000 to 35,000 clones, approximately 80% seen once; the top ten hold approximately 11%. The receptor was derived from a person between 55 and 69 years old with breast cancer. Specimen: blood.

This chain's CDR3 is CASSGTGQGTYEQYF. In nucleotides, the CDR3 is TGTGCCAGCAGCGGTACAGGGCAAGGAACCTACGAGCAGTACTTC. The chain couples TRBV6-5 to TRBJ2-7; TRBD1 might be the D (6 bases). CDR1 MNHEY and CDR2 SVGAGI come from the germline V gene. The ends were cut back, 6 bases at V and 2 bases at J, with 17 bases in the middle. The CDR3 sequence is 15 residues long.